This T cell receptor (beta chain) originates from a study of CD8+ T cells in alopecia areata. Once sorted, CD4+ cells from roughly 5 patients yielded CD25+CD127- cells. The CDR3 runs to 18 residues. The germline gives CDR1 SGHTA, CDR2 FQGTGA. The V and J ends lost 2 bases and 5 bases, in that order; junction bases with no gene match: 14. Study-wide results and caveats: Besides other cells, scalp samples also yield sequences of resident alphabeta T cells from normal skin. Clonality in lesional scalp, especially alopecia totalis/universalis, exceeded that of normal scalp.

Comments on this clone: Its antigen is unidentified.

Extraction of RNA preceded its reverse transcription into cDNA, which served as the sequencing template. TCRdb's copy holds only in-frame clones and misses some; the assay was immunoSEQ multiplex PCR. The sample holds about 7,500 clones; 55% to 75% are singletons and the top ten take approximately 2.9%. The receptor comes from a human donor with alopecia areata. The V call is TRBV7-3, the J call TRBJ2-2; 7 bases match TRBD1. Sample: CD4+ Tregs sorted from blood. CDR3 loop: CASSLYFTATGKTGELFF. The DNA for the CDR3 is TGTGCCAGCAGCTTATATTTTACCGCGACAGGGAAGACCGGGGAGCTGTTTTTT.